Below, 2 T cell receptor beta chains from the same sample are listed, as sequenced in a study of cytomegalovirus exposure and HLA in healthy donors (dated by TCRdb to 2017 to 2019). The method behind the library was the immunoSEQ multiplex PCR assay. The immuneACCESS repertoire file appears here via TCRdb, limited to in-frame rearrangements. These files lack a portion of the clones; in checked studies, under half of the deficit traces to unresolved V genes, and the cause of the others is not known. A total of roughly 50,000 clones appear in this sample, around 93% of them only once. More than 1.5% of the sample comes from the top ten. Sample: PBMCs. The receptors stem from a young woman in good health and CMV-seropositive.

This sequence joins TRBV5-1 and TRBJ2-3; 7 positions agree with TRBD2. The germline CDR1 and CDR2 sequences are SGHRS and YFSETQ. The length of the CDR3 is 16 residues. V was pared by 0 bases and J by 4 bases, with 8 bases of the junction left unmatched. The CDR3 nucleotides are TGCGCCAGCAGCTTGGCTCCTAGCGGAGGATCAGATACGCAGTATTTT. Translating gives CASSLAPSGGSDTQYF. Variable domain in full (rest from reference TRBV5-1 and TRBJ2-3): KAGVTQTPRYLIKTRGQQVTLSCSPISGHRSVSWYQQTPGQGLQFLFEYFSETQRNKGNFPGRFSGRQFSNSRSEMNVSTLELGDSALYLCASSLAPSGGSDTQYFGPGTRLTVL.

This rearrangement joins TRBV10-3 to TRBJ2-5, with 8 nucleotides matching TRBD1. The CDR3 has 16 amino acids. With V trimmed by 4 bases and J by 2 bases, 9 bases remained unmatched. Germline CDR1 and CDR2: ENHRY and SYGVKD. CDR3 nucleotides: TGTGCCATCAGTGGCGGGACAGGCCTTACTCAAGAGACCCAGTACTTC. Translated, it gives CAISGGTGLTQETQYF.